Below are 20 T cell receptor beta chains sequenced from a single sample in a study of neurological immune-mediated disorders. TCRdb re-derived calls from the 5' RACE reads in MiXCR, one entry per CDR3 protein. The data contain nearly 60,000 distinct CDR3 sequences, roughly 3.5% of them singletons. The sample taken for sequencing was PBMCs. The receptors here all came from a woman aged 55-75 years with multiple sclerosis.

This clonotype was recorded many times. The chain has TRBV12-3 or TRBV12-4 and TRBJ2-2; D ambiguous. Trimming cost V 5 bases and J 6 bases, with 7 bases left between them. This CDR3 comprises 12 residues. The CDR3 region is CASSRGAGELFF. The CDR3 DNA reads TGTGCCAGCAGTAGAGGCGCCGGGGAGCTGTTTTTT.

V usage is TRBV20-1 and J usage is TRBJ2-1, with TRBD2 matching over 11 bases. The germline CDR1 and CDR2 sequences are DFQATT and SNEGSKA (reference sequence). The CDR3 runs to 15 residues. Trimming removed 3 bases from V and 3 bases from J; junction bases left unmatched: 4. The CDR3 nucleotides are TGCAGTGCTAGCCCAACTAGCGGGAGCTACAATGAGCAGTTCTTC. Amino acids: CSASPTSGSYNEQFF.

In its sample, this clonotype was seen many times. This rearrangement joins TRBV5-1 to TRBJ2-3; D possibly matches TRBD1 or TRBD2 (6 bases each). The ends were cut back, 3 bases at V and 2 bases at J, with 16 bases in the middle. The CDR3 extends over 16 amino acids. CDR1 and CDR2 (germline): SGHRS, YFSETQ. The CDR3 region has the DNA TGCGCCAGCAGCTCCGCAAGCTCGGGGGCCACAGATACGCAGTATTTT. Encoded protein: CASSSASSGATDTQYF.

This clonotype has ten or more counts. V and J are TRBV7-6 and TRBJ2-1; 9 bases map to TRBD2. Trimming removed 2 bases from V and 8 bases from J; junction bases left unmatched: 7. The V gene's germline CDR1 is SGHVS and CDR2 FNYEAQ. This CDR3 region has 15 residues. CDR3 residues: CASSLQVAGVDEQFF. The CDR3, as DNA: TGTGCCAGCAGCTTACAAGTAGCGGGGGTGGATGAGCAGTTCTTC.

This clonotype was seen repeatedly, ten times or more. This rearrangement joins TRBV20-1 to TRBJ2-5; D could derive from TRBD1 or TRBD2 (5 bases each). Germline CDR1 reads DFQATT; CDR2 reads SNEGSKA (reference sequence). The V end lost 3 bases, the J end lost 5 bases, and 13 bases lay between the germline ends. There are 13 residues in the CDR3. CDR3 DNA sequence: TGCAGTGCTAGCGGGACGGCCCGGGAGACCCAGTACTTC. Its protein product is CSASGTARETQYF.

This clonotype was counted at least ten times. The gene calls are TRBV10-3 and TRBJ2-2, with D unclear. CDR3 length: 13 residues. The V gene lost 3 bases and the J gene lost 7 bases, with 9 bases spanning the gap. Looked up from germline, CDR1 is ENHRY and CDR2 is SYGVKD. CDR3 amino acids: CAISDNLNGELFF. DNA for the CDR3: TGTGCCATCAGTGATAATTTGAACGGGGAGCTGTTTTTT.

This clonotype was found many times. This CDR3 reads CASSLARTAYEQYF. The CDR3, as DNA: TGCGCCAGCAGCTTGGCGAGGACAGCCTACGAGCAGTACTTC. V and J are TRBV5-1 and TRBJ2-7, with D tentatively TRBD1 (6 bases). Trimming pared 0 bases from V and 2 bases from J, leaving 9 bases between. The CDR3 spans 14 residues. Looked up from germline, CDR1 is SGHRS and CDR2 is YFSETQ.

V usage is TRBV19 and J usage is TRBJ2-2, with 7 bases lining up with TRBD1. Germline V gives CDR1 LNHDA, CDR2 SQIVND (reference sequence). V lost 2 bases and J lost 4; bases outside the gene matches: 4. This CDR3 is built from 15 residues. The CDR3 nucleotides are TGTGCCAGTAGTATAAGGGACAGCTTCACCGGGGAGCTGTTTTTT. It yields the protein CASSIRDSFTGELFF.

This clonotype was found a few times. A much larger clone is a single base away; this may be a read error. The gene calls are TRBV6-5 and TRBJ2-2; the D gene is possibly TRBD1 (6 bases). CDR1 and CDR2 (germline): MNHEY, SVGAGI. The CDR3 spans 12 residues. V was clipped by 8 bases and J by 13 bases, with 17 bases between them. CDR3 DNA sequence: TGTGCCAGCGCAACAGGGTTCAGGGCGCTGTTTTTT. Amino acid sequence: CASATGFRALFF.

This clonotype was observed many times. The V and J genes are TRBV28 and TRBJ2-3; D gene ambiguous. The V and J ends lost 1 base and 4 bases respectively, with 9 bases between them. Germline V gives CDR1 MDHEN, CDR2 SYDVKM. This CDR3 has 14 amino acids. The CDR3 nucleotides are TGTGCCAGCAGTTTATTGGCTCCAGCAGATACGCAGTATTTT. It codes for CASSLLAPADTQYF.

This clonotype was observed many times. V and J are TRBV27 and TRBJ1-2, with a tentative D call TRBD1 (6 bases). V was pared by 6 bases and J by 3 bases, with 14 bases between. The CDR3 runs to 14 residues. CDR1 and CDR2 from the germline V gene are MNHEY and SMNVEV (reference sequence). The CDR3 loop is CASRLTGGDYGYTF. Written as DNA, the CDR3 is TGTGCCAGCAGGTTGACAGGAGGAGACTATGGCTACACCTTC.

This clonotype was counted a few times. The rearrangement joins TRBV7-2 to TRBJ2-7; D ambiguous. Trimming stripped 5 bases from V and 5 bases from J, with 13 bases between. Germline V gene data show CDR1 as SGHTA and CDR2 as FQGNSA. The CDR3 extends over 13 amino acids. CDR3 in amino acids: CASSPRPEDEQYF. CDR3 nucleotides: TGTGCCAGCAGCCCCCGACCCGAGGACGAGCAGTACTTC.

The chain carries TRBV7-8 and TRBJ2-1; 11 bases are a match to TRBD2. Germline trimming cut 4 bases from V and 9 bases from J; bases unmatched to any gene: 11. The CDR3 is made up of 16 amino acids. Germline assignment: CDR1 SGHVS and CDR2 FQNEAQ. For the CDR3, the DNA is TGTGCCAGCAGCTCCCTGGTAGCGGGGGGGCGGAGTGAGCAGTTCTTC. It translates to CASSSLVAGGRSEQFF.

This clonotype came up many times. One junction end disagrees with the germline gene, perhaps due to a read error. The chain joins TRBV20-1 to TRBJ1-4, with D maybe TRBD1 (5 bases). Germline CDR1 and CDR2: DFQATT and SNEGSKA (reference sequence). This CDR3 spans 11 amino acids. The CDR3 DNA follows: TGCAGTGCCACAAACTTGGGACCGCTTTATTTT. This translates into CSATNLGPLYF.

At least ten counts were recorded for this clonotype. This chain joins TRBV5-5 and TRBJ1-1, with no clear D. In germline, CDR1 is SGHKS, CDR2 YYEKEE (reference sequence). CDR3 length: 13 amino acids. V lost 4 bases, J lost 9 bases, and 16 bases lay in between. The CDR3 DNA follows: TGTGCCAGCAGCCACCCGCAAGGTGGAAAAGCTTTCTTT. Translation gives CASSHPQGGKAFF. Full variable domain (outside the CDR3, taken from reference TRBV5-5 and TRBJ1-1): DAGVTQSPTHLIKTRGQQVTLRCSPISGHKSVSWYQQVLGQGPQFIFQYYEKEERGRGNFPDRFSARQFPNYSSELNVNALLLGDSALYLCASSHPQGGKAFFGQGTRLTVV.

This clonotype was seen repeatedly, ten times or more. V and J are TRBV20-1 and TRBJ2-1; D is unclear. Trimming stripped 0 bases from V and 0 bases from J, with 9 bases between. This CDR3 spans 15 amino acids. Germline CDR1 is DFQATT and CDR2 is SNEGSKA (reference sequence). CDR3 loop: CSARERQNSYNEQFF. CDR3 DNA sequence: TGCAGTGCTAGAGAAAGGCAGAACTCCTACAATGAGCAGTTCTTC.

This clonotype was seen at least ten times. This chain links TRBV28 with TRBJ2-1; D may be TRBD1 (7 bases). The ends were cut back, 8 bases at V and 5 bases at J, with 19 bases in the middle. The CDR3 extends over 15 amino acids. Per germline, CDR1 MDHEN and CDR2 SYDVKM. CDR3 residues: CASGGGGGAHNEQFF. Here the CDR3 DNA reads TGTGCCAGCGGAGGAGGAGGGGGCGCACACAATGAGCAGTTCTTC.

This clonotype has ten or more counts. The J gene is TRBJ2-5, the V gene TRBV29-1; 13 positions match TRBD2. V lost 6 bases and J lost 5; bases outside the gene matches: 15. CDR3 length: 17 amino acids. Germline CDR1 reads SQVTM; CDR2 reads ANQGSEA. The CDR3 sequence is CSVDGTSGNEVKETQYF. For the CDR3, the DNA is TGCAGCGTAGATGGGACTAGCGGGAACGAGGTGAAGGAGACCCAGTACTTC.

Ten or more counts support this clonotype. The chain is built from TRBV7-9 and TRBJ2-2, with 8 bases fitting TRBD1. Germline CDR1 SEHNR, CDR2 FQNEAQ (reference sequence). V lost 5 bases and J lost 7; bases outside the gene matches: 9. The length of the CDR3 is 15 residues. CDR3 in amino acids: CASSPRQGANGELFF. The CDR3 bases are TGTGCCAGCAGCCCTCGGCAGGGGGCTAACGGGGAGCTGTTTTTT.

This clonotype was seen ten or more times. CDR3 protein: CSASSTANEKLFF. The CDR3 DNA is TGCAGTGCTAGTTCTACGGCGAATGAAAAACTGTTTTTT. The chain carries TRBV20-1 and TRBJ1-4; D uncertain. This CDR3 contains 13 residues. Trimming left V 3 bases short and J 5 bases short, with 10 bases between. Germline values: CDR1 DFQATT, CDR2 SNEGSKA (reference sequence).